The 15 T cell receptor beta chains below all came from one sample that was sequenced in a study of blood T cell repertoires in COVID-19 (dated by TCRdb to the early 2020s). Library method: the immunoSEQ multiplex PCR assay. TCRdb limited this immuneACCESS table to in-frame rearrangements with V and J called. A share of clones is missing; checked studies link under half to unresolved V genes, and the rest is unexplained. The sample data list 180,000 or so clones, and around four fifths of these were observed just once. Approximately 2.9% of the sample belongs to the ten largest clones. What was sequenced was peripheral blood. The receptors shown here come from a woman aged 80 or over with active or convalescent COVID-19.

The chain uses TRBV5-1 and TRBJ2-1; 9 nucleotides align to TRBD2. Germline V gene data show CDR1 as SGHRS and CDR2 as YFSETQ. V gave up 4 bases and J gave up 7 bases; unmatched junction bases: 6. The CDR3 is 14 residues long. The CDR3 reads CASSAAGGGNEQFF. The CDR3 nucleotides read TGCGCCAGCAGCGCAGCGGGGGGAGGGAATGAGCAGTTCTTC.

V usage is TRBV6-6 and J usage is TRBJ1-5, with no clear D. The length of the CDR3 is 13 residues. Trimming shortened V by 5 bases and J by 1 base, and 6 bases separated the two germline ends. Germline V CDR1 and CDR2: MNHNY, SVGAGI (reference sequence). The CDR3 protein is CASSKASNQPQHF. CDR3 nucleotides: TGTGCCAGCAGTAAAGCCAGCAATCAGCCCCAGCATTTT.

V gene TRBV5-1 combines with J gene TRBJ2-7; the match to TRBD2 covers 11 bases. The CDR3 sequence is 15 residues long. After removal of 4 bases from V and 2 bases from J, the junction contained 5 bases not matched to a gene. Germline assignment: CDR1 SGHRS and CDR2 YFSETQ. The CDR3 coding sequence is TGCGCCAGCAGCATAGCGGGGGGGGACACCTACGAGCAGTACTTC. It codes for CASSIAGGDTYEQYF.

The chain combines TRBV7-9 with TRBJ2-7, with TRBD2 as a possible D gene (6 bases). CDR1 SEHNR and CDR2 FQNEAQ come from the germline V gene (reference sequence). There are 13 residues in the CDR3. Trimming shortened V by 5 bases and J by 7 bases, and 15 bases separated the two germline ends. The CDR3 protein is CASSAGPHLEQYF. CDR3 nucleotides: TGTGCCAGCAGCGCGGGACCGCACCTAGAGCAGTACTTC. Using reference TRBV7-9 and TRBJ2-7 for the parts outside the CDR3, the full variable domain is DTGVSQNPRHKITKRGQNVTFRCDPISEHNRLYWYRQTLGQGPEFLTYFQNEAQLEKSRLLSDRFSAERPKGSFSTLEIQRTEQGDSAMYLCASSAGPHLEQYFGPGTRLTVT.

This chain uses TRBV28 with TRBJ2-3; 8 bases are a match to TRBD2. The junction had 8 bases not matched to a gene; V was cut back by 7 bases and J by 5 bases. From germline, CDR1 is MDHEN and CDR2 SYDVKM. This CDR3 is built from 14 residues. The CDR3 spells CASTGGGLQDTQYF. The CDR3 DNA reads as TGTGCCAGCACGGGAGGGGGGCTTCAAGATACGCAGTATTTT.

This chain's CDR3 is CAWSDLQDRYYGYTF. In DNA form, the CDR3 reads TGTGCCTGGAGTGACCTACAGGACCGCTACTATGGCTACACCTTC. The chain has TRBV30 and TRBJ1-2; TRBD1 is a possible D gene (5 bases). Trimming removed 1 base at V and 3 bases at J, with 15 bases between. Germline lookup yields CDR1 GTSNPN and CDR2 SVGIG (reference sequence). The CDR3 is 15 amino acids.

V is TRBV3-1 (or the pseudogene TRBV3-2) and J is TRBJ1-6; D ambiguous. V lost 6 bases and J 0 bases, leaving 6 bases between the germline ends. In germline, CDR1 is LGHDT, CDR2 YNNKEL (reference sequence). This CDR3 has 14 residues. The CDR3 DNA is TGTGCCAGCAGAGAGGGCTCCTATAATTCACCCCTCCACTTT. Translating gives CASREGSYNSPLHF.

The chain recombines TRBV18 with TRBJ1-2, with 8 bases matching TRBD1. The J segment lost 0 bases and the V segment lost 3 bases, leaving 3 bases of the junction unmatched. The CDR3 has 15 residues. Germline CDR1 and CDR2: KGHSH and LQKENI. The CDR3 sequence: CASSPMTGANYGYTF. In nucleotides, the CDR3 is TGTGCCAGCTCACCTATGACAGGGGCTAACTATGGCTACACCTTC.

Here the CDR3 DNA reads TGTGCCAGCAGCCGCTCCGGGACTAGAAGCACAGATACGCAGTATTTT. Residues: CASSRSGTRSTDTQYF. This rearrangement joins TRBV3-1 (or the pseudogene TRBV3-2) to TRBJ2-3; TRBD2 matches at 8 bases. Germline V gene lookup returns CDR1 LGHDT and CDR2 YNNKEL (reference sequence). Trimming removed 4 bases from V and 0 bases from J; junction bases left unmatched: 6. This CDR3 is built from 16 residues.

The chain carries TRBV2 and TRBJ1-2; TRBD1 matches 7 bases. There are 16 residues in the CDR3. The V segment lost 2 bases and the J segment 7 bases; nucleotides outside the gene matches: 13. The germline V gene encodes CDR1 SNHLY and CDR2 FYNNEI. The CDR3 DNA follows: TGTGCCAGCAGTGAAACGGCCCCCCGGACAGGCGGTGGCTACACCTTC. As protein: CASSETAPRTGGGYTF.

The genes are TRBV19 and TRBJ1-1; 9 bases match TRBD1. The germline V gene encodes CDR1 LNHDA and CDR2 SQIVND (reference sequence). V dropped 2 bases and J dropped 5; count of bases not matched to a gene: 3. The CDR3 consists of 14 residues. In DNA form, the CDR3 reads TGTGCCAGTAGTATAACAGGGGGCAAAACTGAAGCTTTCTTT. Protein sequence: CASSITGGKTEAFF.

This chain joins TRBV14 and TRBJ1-3, with D maybe TRBD1 (5 bases). The CDR3 loop spans 18 amino acids. Germline loops: CDR1 SGHDN, CDR2 FVKESK. Trimming pared 3 bases from V and 4 bases from J, leaving 22 bases between. CDR3 in amino acids: CASSHPGLSGRGGNTIYF. The CDR3 nucleotides read TGTGCCAGCAGCCACCCAGGGCTCTCGGGCCGAGGAGGAAACACCATATATTTT. The full variable domain, in which reference TRBV14 and TRBJ1-3 provide the parts outside the CDR3, is EAGVTQFPSHSVIEKGQTVTLRCDPISGHDNLYWYRRVMGKEIKFLLHFVKESKQDESGMPNNRFLAERTGGTYSTLKVQPAELEDSGVYFCASSHPGLSGRGGNTIYFGEGSWLTVV.

V usage is TRBV5-6 and J usage is TRBJ1-6; TRBD1 is a possible D gene (6 bases). The germline gives CDR1 SGHDT, CDR2 YYEEEE. The CDR3 runs 14 residues. The V and J ends lost 4 bases and 7 bases respectively, with 12 bases between them. The CDR3 DNA reads TGTGCCAGCAGCACGGGACACGGAAATTCACCCCTCCACTTT. Translated, it gives CASSTGHGNSPLHF. Complete variable domain (other parts from reference TRBV5-6 and TRBJ1-6): DAGVTQSPTHLIKTRGQQVTLRCSPKSGHDTVSWYQQALGQGPQFIFQYYEEEERQRGNFPDRFSGHQFPNYSSELNVNALLLGDSALYLCASSTGHGNSPLHFGNGTRLTVT.

The chain employs TRBV29-1 and TRBJ2-5; 7 bases match TRBD1. The CDR3 is made up of 13 amino acids. The V segment lost 4 bases and the J segment 2 bases; nucleotides outside the gene matches: 4. Germline-derived CDR1 and CDR2 are SQVTM and ANQGSEA. The CDR3 DNA reads as TGCAGCGTTGCGAGGGGGCTACAAGAGACCCAGTACTTC. Amino acids: CSVARGLQETQYF. Looking up the rest from reference TRBV29-1 and TRBJ2-5 gives the full variable domain: SAVISQKPSRDICQRGTSLTIQCQVDSQVTMMFWYRQQPGQSLTLIATANQGSEATYESGFVIDKFPISRPNLTFSTLTVSNMSPEDSSIYLCSVARGLQETQYFGPGTRLLVL.

This chain connects TRBV2 to TRBJ2-3; TRBD2 matches at 7 bases. The CDR3 spans 17 residues. Germline CDR1 is SNHLY and CDR2 is FYNNEI. After removal of 0 bases from V and 6 bases from J, the junction contained 12 bases not matched to a gene. CDR3 bases: TGTGCCAGCAGTGAAGCCAGGCGGGGGTCATTTGTTGATACGCAGTATTTT. Translation gives CASSEARRGSFVDTQYF.